The sequence of this T cell receptor beta chain was determined in a study of blood T cell repertoires in COVID-19. In the study overall: Collection of acute and convalescent COVID-19 samples took place in the United States, Italy and Spain.

The repertoire was sequenced with immunoSEQ multiplex PCR; TCRdb's copy has only in-frame clones and lacks some. This sample yields about 100,000 clones, of which 65% to 85% are seen a single time; around 2% belongs to the top ten. The CDR3 consists of 16 residues. Per the germline V gene, CDR1 is KGHDR and CDR2 is SFDVKD. Trimming removed 7 bases at V and 1 base at J, with 17 bases between. Sample: peripheral blood. The V and J genes are TRBV24-1 and TRBJ2-3; weak D call: TRBD1 (6 bases). The sequence derives from a man aged 70 or older with active or convalescent COVID-19. CDR3 coding DNA: TGTGCCACCAGCACCAACCGGGACAAAGGCACAGATACGCAGTATTTT. It codes for CATSTNRDKGTDTQYF.